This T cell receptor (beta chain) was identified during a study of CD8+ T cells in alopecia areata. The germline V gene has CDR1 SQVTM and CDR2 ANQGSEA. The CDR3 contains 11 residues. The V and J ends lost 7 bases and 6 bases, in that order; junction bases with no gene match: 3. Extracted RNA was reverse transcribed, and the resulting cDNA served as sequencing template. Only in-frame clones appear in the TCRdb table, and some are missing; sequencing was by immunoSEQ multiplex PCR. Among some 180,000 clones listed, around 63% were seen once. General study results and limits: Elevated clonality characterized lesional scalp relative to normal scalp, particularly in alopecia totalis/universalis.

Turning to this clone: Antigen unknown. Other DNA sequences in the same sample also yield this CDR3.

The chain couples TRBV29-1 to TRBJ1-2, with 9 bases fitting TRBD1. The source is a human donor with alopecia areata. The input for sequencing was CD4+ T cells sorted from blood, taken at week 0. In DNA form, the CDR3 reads TGCAGCGCACGGACAGGGGATGGCTACACCTTC. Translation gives CSARTGDGYTF. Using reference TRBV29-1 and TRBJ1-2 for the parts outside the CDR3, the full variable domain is SAVISQKPSRDICQRGTSLTIQCQVDSQVTMMFWYRQQPGQSLTLIATANQGSEATYESGFVIDKFPISRPNLTFSTLTVSNMSPEDSSIYLCSARTGDGYTFGSGTRLTVV.